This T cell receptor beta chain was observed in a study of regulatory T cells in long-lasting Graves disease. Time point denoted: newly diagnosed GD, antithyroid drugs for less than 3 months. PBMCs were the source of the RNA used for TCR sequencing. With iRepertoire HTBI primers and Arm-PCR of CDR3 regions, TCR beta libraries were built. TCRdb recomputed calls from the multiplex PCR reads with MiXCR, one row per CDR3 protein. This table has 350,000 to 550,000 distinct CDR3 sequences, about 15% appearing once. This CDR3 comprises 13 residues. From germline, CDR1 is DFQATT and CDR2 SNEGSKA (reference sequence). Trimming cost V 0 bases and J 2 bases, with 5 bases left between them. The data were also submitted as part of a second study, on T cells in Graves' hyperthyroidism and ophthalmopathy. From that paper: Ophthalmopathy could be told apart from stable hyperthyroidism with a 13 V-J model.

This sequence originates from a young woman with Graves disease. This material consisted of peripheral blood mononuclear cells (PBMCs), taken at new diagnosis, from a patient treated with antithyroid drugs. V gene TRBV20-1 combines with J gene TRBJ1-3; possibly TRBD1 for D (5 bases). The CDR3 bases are TGCAGTGCTAGAGAGACAGCTGGAAACACCATATATTTT. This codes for CSARETAGNTIYF.